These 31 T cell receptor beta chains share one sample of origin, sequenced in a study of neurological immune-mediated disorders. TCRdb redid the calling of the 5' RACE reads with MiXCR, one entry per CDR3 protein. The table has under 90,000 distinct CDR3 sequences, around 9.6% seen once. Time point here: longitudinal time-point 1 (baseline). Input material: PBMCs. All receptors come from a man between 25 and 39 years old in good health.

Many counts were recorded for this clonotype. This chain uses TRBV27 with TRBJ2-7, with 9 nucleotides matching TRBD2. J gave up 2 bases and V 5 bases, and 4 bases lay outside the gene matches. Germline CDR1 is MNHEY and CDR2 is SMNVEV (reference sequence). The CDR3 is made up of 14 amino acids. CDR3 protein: CASSGSGRPYEQYF. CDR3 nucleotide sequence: TGTGCCAGCAGTGGTAGCGGGAGACCCTACGAGCAGTACTTC.

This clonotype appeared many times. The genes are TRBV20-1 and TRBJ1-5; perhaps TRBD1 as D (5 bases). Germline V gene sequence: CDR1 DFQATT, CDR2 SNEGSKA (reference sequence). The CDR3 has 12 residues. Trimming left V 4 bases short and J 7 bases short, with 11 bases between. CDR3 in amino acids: CSATGFGQPQHF. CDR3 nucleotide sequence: TGCAGTGCTACAGGGTTCGGCCAGCCCCAGCATTTT.

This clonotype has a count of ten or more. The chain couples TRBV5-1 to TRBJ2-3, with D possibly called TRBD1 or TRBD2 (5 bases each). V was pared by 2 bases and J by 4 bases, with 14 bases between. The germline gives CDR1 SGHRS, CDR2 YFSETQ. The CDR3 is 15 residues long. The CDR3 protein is CASSFQGRGPDTQYF. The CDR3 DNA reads TGCGCCAGCAGCTTTCAGGGACGAGGCCCAGATACGCAGTATTTT.

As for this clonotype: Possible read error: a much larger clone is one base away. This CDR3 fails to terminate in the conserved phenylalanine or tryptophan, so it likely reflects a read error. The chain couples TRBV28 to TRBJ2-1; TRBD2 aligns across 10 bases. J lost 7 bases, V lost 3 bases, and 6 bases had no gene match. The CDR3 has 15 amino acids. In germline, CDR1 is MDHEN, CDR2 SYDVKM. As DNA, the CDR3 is TGTGCCAGCAGTTTGGAACTAGCGGGACTGAATGAGCAGTTCATC. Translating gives CASSLELAGLNEQFI.

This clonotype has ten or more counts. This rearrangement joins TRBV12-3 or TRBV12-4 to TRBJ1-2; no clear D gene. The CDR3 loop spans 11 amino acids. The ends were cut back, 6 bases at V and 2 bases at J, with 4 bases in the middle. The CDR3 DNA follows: TGTGCCAGCAGGAGCAACTATGGCTACACCTTC. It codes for CASRSNYGYTF.

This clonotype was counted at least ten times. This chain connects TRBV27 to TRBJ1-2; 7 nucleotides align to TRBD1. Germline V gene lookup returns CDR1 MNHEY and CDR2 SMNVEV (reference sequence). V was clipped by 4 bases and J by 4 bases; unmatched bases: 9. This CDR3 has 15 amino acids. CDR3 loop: CASSSTRQGAYGYTF. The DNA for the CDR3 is TGTGCCAGCAGTTCAACCCGACAGGGAGCCTATGGCTACACCTTC.

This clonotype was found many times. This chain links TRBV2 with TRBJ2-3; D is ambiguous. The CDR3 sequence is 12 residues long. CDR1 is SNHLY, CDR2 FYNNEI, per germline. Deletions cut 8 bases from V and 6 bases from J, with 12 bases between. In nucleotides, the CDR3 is TGTGCCAGCTACGACTCCGGGGATACGCAGTATTTT. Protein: CASYDSGDTQYF.

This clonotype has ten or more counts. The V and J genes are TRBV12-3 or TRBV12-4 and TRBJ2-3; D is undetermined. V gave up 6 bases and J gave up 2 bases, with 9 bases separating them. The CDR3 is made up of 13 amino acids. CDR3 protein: CASRSANTDTQYF. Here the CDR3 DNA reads TGTGCCAGCAGAAGCGCAAACACAGATACGCAGTATTTT.

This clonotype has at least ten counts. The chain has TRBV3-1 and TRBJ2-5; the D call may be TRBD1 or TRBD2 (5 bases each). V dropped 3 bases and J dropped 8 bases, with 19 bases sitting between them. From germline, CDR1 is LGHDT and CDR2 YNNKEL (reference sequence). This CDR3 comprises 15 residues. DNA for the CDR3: TGTGCCAGCAGCCATTCCGGGACGGTAACGTTTACCCAGTACTTC. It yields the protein CASSHSGTVTFTQYF.

CDR3 sequence: CASTLGADTEAFF. CDR3 in DNA: TGCGCCAGTACCTTAGGGGCGGACACTGAAGCTTTCTTT. The genes are TRBV5-1 and TRBJ1-1; possible D gene TRBD1, 5 bases. This CDR3 contains 13 residues. The V and J ends lost 8 bases and 3 bases respectively, with 14 bases between them. The germline gives CDR1 SGHRS, CDR2 YFSETQ.

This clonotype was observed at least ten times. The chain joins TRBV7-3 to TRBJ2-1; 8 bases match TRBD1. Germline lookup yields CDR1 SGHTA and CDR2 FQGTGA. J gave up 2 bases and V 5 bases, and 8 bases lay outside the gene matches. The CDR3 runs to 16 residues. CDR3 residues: CASSPTRDRTYNEQFF. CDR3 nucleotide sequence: TGTGCCAGCAGCCCCACCCGGGACAGGACCTACAATGAGCAGTTCTTC.

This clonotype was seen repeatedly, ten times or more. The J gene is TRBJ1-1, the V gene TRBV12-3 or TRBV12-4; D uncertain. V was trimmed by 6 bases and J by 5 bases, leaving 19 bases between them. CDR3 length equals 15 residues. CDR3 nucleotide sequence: TGTGCCAGCAGGCCAGCGTCCCGGTCCAATACTGAAGCTTTCTTT. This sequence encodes CASRPASRSNTEAFF.

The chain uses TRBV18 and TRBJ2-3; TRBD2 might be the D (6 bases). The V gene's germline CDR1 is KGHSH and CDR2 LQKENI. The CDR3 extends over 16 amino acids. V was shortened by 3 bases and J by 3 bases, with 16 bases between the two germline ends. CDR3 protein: CASSPNSGTGTDTQYF. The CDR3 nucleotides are TGTGCCAGCTCACCCAATTCCGGGACTGGGACAGATACGCAGTATTTT.

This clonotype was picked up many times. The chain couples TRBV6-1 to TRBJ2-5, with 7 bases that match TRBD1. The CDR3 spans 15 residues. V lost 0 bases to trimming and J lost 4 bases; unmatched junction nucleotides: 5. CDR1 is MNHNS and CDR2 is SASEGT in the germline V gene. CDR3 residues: CASSEALRQGETQYF. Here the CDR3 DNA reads TGTGCCAGCAGTGAAGCGCTTCGACAGGGAGAGACCCAGTACTTC.

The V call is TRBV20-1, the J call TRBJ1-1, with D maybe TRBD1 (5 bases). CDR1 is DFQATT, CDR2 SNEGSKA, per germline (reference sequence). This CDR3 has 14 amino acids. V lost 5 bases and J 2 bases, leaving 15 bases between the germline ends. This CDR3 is CSAPGRGGNTEAFF. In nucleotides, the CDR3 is TGCAGTGCTCCAGGCCGGGGCGGCAACACTGAAGCTTTCTTT.

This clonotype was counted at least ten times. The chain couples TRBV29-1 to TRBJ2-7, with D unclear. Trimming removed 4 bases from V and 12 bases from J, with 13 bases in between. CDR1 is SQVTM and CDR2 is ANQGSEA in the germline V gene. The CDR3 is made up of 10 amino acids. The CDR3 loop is CSVGGDRVYF. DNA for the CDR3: TGCAGCGTTGGAGGAGATAGGGTGTACTTC.

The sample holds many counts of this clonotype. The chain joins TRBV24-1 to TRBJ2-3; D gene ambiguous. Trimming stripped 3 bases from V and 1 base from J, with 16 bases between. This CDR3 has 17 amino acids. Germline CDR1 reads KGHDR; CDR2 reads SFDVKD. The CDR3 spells CATSDPPGGNRTDTQYF. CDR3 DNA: TGTGCCACCAGTGATCCGCCCGGCGGCAACCGCACAGATACGCAGTATTTT.

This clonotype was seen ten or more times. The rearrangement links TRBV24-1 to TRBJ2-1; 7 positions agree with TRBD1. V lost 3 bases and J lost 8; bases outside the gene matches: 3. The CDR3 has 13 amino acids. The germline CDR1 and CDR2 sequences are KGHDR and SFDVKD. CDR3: CATSDPDRDEQFF. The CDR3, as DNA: TGTGCCACCAGTGATCCAGACAGGGATGAGCAGTTCTTC.

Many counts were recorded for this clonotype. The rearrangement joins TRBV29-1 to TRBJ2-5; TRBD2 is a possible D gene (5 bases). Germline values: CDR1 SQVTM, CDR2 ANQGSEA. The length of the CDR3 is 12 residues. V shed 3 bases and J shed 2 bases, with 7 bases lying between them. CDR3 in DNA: TGCAGCGTTGACCCGGGACAAGAGACCCAGTACTTC. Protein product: CSVDPGQETQYF. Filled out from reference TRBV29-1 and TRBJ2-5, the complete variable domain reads SAVISQKPSRDICQRGTSLTIQCQVDSQVTMMFWYRQQPGQSLTLIATANQGSEATYESGFVIDKFPISRPNLTFSTLTVSNMSPEDSSIYLCSVDPGQETQYFGPGTRLLVL.

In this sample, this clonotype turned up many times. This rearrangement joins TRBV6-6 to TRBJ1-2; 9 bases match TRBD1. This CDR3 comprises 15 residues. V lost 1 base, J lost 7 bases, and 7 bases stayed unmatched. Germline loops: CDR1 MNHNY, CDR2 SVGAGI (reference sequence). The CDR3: CASSYWSGQGLGYTF. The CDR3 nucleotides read TGTGCCAGCAGTTACTGGTCGGGACAGGGACTTGGCTACACCTTC.

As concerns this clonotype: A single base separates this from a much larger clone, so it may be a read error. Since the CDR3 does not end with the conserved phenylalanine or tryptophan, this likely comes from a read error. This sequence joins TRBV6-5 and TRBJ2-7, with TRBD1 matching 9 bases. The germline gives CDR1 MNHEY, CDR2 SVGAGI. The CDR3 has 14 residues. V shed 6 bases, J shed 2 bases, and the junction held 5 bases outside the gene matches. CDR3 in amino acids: CASSHGTGTYEQYL. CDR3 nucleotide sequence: TGTGCCAGCAGCCACGGGACAGGGACCTACGAGCAGTACTTA.

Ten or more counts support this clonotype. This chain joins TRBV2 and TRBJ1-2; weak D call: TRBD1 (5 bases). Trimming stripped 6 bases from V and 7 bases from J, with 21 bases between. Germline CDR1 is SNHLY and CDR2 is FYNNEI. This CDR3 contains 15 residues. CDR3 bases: TGTGCCAGCAGCGTCGGCGGCCGGGGGATGGGTGGCTACACCTTC. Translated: CASSVGGRGMGGYTF.

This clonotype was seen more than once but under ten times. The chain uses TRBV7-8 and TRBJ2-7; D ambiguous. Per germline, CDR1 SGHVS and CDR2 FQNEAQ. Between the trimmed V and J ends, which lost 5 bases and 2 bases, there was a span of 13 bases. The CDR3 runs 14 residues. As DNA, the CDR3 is TGTGCCAGCAGCCCCCAGAGCTCAGCCTACGAGCAGTACTTC. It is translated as CASSPQSSAYEQYF.

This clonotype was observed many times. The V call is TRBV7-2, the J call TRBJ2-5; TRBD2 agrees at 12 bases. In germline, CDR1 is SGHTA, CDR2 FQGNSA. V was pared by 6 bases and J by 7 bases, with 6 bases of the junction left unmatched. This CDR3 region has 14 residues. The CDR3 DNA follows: TGTGCCAGCAGACAGACTAGCGGGAGTGCGACCCAGTACTTC. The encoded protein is CASRQTSGSATQYF.

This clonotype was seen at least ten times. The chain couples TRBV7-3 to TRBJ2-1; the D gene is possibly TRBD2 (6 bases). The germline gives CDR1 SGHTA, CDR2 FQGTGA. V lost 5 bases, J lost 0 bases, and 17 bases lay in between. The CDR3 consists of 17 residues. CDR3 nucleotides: TGTGCCAGCAGCGCCACTGTGGGACTTAGCTCCTACAATGAGCAGTTCTTC. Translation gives CASSATVGLSSYNEQFF. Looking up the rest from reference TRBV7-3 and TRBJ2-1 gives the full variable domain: GAGVSQTPSNKVTEKGKYVELRCDPISGHTALYWYRQSLGQGPEFLIYFQGTGAADDSGLPNDRFFAVRPEGSVSTLKIQRTERGDSAVYLCASSATVGLSSYNEQFFGPGTRLTVL.

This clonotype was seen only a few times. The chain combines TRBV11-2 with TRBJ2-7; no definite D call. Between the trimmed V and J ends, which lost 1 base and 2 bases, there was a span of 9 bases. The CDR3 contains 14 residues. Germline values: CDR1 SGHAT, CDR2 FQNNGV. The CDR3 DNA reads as TGTGCCAGCAGCTTAGGAGTCAGAGCCTACGAGCAGTACTTC. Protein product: CASSLGVRAYEQYF.

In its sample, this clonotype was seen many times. The CDR3 nucleotides read TGCAGCGTTGAGGCCGTGGCCTCCTACAATGAGCAGTTCTTC. It yields the protein CSVEAVASYNEQFF. The chain links TRBV29-1 to TRBJ2-1; no clear D gene. CDR1 SQVTM and CDR2 ANQGSEA come from the germline V gene. The CDR3 consists of 14 residues. V gave up 3 bases and J gave up 0 bases, with 9 bases separating them.

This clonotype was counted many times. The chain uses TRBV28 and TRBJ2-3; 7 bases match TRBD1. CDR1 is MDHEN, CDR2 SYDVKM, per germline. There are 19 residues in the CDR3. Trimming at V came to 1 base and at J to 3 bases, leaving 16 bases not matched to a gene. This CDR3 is CASSLLTFGQDPTTDTQYF. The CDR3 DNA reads TGTGCCAGCAGTTTATTGACTTTCGGACAGGACCCTACGACAGATACGCAGTATTTT. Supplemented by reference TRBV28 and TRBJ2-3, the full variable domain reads DVKVTQSSRYLVKRTGEKVFLECVQDMDHENMFWYRQDPGLGLRLIYFSYDVKMKEKGDIPEGYSVSREKKERFSLILESASTNQTSMYLCASSLLTFGQDPTTDTQYFGPGTRLTVL.

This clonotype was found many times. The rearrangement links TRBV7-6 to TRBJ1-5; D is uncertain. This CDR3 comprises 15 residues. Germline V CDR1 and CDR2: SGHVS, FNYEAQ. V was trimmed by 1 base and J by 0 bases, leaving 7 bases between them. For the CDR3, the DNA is TGTGCCAGCAGCTTAGGTCCTTATAGCAATCAGCCCCAGCATTTT. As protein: CASSLGPYSNQPQHF. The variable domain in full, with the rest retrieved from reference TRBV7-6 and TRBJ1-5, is GAGVSQSPRYKVTKRGQDVALRCDPISGHVSLYWYRQALGQGPEFLTYFNYEAQQDKSGLPNDRFSAERPEGSISTLTIQRTEQRDSAMYRCASSLGPYSNQPQHFGDGTRLSIL.

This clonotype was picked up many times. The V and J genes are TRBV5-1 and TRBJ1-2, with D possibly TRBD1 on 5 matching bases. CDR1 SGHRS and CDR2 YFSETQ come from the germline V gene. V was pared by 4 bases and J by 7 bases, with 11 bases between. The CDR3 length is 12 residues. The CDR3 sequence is CASSLGDGGYTF. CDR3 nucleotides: TGCGCCAGCAGCCTGGGGGATGGTGGCTACACCTTC. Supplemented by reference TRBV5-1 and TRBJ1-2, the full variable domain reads KAGVTQTPRYLIKTRGQQVTLSCSPISGHRSVSWYQQTPGQGLQFLFEYFSETQRNKGNFPGRFSGRQFSNSRSEMNVSTLELGDSALYLCASSLGDGGYTFGSGTRLTVV.

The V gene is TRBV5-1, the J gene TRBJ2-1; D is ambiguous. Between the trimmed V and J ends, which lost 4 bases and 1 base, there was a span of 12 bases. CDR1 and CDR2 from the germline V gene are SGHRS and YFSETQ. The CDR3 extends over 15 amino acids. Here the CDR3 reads CASSIDADSYNEQFF. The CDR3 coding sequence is TGCGCCAGCAGCATAGACGCGGATTCCTACAATGAGCAGTTCTTC.